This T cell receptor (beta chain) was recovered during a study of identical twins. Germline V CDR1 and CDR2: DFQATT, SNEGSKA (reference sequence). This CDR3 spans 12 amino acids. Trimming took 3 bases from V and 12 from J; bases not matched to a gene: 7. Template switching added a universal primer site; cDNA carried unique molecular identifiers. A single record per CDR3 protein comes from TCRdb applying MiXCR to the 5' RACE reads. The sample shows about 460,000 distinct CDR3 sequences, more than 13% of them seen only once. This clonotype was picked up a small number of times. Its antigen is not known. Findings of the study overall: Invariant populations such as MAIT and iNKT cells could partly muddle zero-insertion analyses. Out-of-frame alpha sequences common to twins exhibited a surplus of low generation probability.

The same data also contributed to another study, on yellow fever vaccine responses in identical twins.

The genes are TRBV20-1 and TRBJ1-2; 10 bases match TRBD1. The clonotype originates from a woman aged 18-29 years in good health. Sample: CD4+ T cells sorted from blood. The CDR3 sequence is CSARGGQGKNTF. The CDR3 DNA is TGCAGTGCTAGGGGGGGACAGGGGAAAAACACCTTC.